This T cell receptor beta chain was profiled in a study of beta chain features in type 1 diabetes. The ends lost 5 bases at V and 6 bases at J; junction bases unmatched: 8. Germline CDR1 and CDR2: MNHNS and SASEGT. The CDR3 length is 14 residues. As every portion of the isolated RNA was reverse transcribed, the sequencing read expressed TCRB transcripts. Clones were read by immunoSEQ multiplex PCR, and TCRdb kept only the in-frame ones, dropping some. In the table there are tens of thousands of clones, about 60% of which are singletons. This clonotype originated in a woman aged 18-35 years in good health. The V gene is TRBV6-1, the J gene TRBJ1-2, with 8 nucleotides matching TRBD1. The sequenced material came from Tregs from blood. CDR3 amino acids: CASSYNGQGNGYTF. The CDR3 DNA follows: TGTGCCAGCAGTTATAACGGACAGGGAAATGGCTACACCTTC.